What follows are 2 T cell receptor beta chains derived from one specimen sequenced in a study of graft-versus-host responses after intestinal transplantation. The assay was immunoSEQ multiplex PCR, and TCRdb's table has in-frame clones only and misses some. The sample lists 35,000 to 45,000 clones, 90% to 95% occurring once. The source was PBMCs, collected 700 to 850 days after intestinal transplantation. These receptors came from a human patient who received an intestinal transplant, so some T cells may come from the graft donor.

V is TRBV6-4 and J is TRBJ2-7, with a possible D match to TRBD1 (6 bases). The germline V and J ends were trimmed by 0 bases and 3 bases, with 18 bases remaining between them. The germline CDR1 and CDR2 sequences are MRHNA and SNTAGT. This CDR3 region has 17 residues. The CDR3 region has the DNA TGTGCCAGCAGTGACTCGAGTCCAAGGACAGCCGACTACGAGCAGTACTTC. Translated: CASSDSSPRTADYEQYF.

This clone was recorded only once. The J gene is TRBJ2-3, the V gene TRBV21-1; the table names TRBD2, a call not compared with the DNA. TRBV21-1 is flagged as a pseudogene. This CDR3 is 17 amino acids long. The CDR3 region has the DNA TGTGCCAGCACTTACCTAGGTCCGGGGGGCAGATCAGATACGCAGTATTTT. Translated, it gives CASTYLGPGGRSDTQYF.